The next 4 T cell receptor beta chains were all read from a single sample in a study of blood T cells in healthy people across ages. Using a J-beta primer mix together with a sample-barcoded 5' primer, a second PCR was run for roughly 7 to 11 cycles. From the 5' RACE reads, TCRdb called clonotypes with MiXCR, one entry per CDR3 protein. The data show 540,000 or so distinct CDR3 sequences, 27% seen once. Material: blood. These receptor sequences come from a woman between 70 and 85 years old in good health.

A few counts support this clonotype. V usage is TRBV20-1 and J usage is TRBJ2-3; a weak D match, TRBD1 (5 bases). This CDR3 comprises 12 residues. V gave up 6 bases and J gave up 6 bases, with 13 bases separating them. Germline V gene sequence: CDR1 DFQATT, CDR2 SNEGSKA (reference sequence). CDR3 sequence (DNA): TGCAGTGCACCCAGGGTAGGGGATACGCAGTATTTT. Its protein is CSAPRVGDTQYF.

This clonotype has only a few counts. The chain uses TRBV4-3 and TRBJ1-2; D is possibly TRBD1 (6 bases). Germline V gene lookup returns CDR1 LGHNA and CDR2 YSLEER. The CDR3 extends over 13 amino acids. V was shortened by 3 bases and J by 13 bases, with 18 bases between the two germline ends. For the CDR3, the DNA is TGCGCCAGCAGCCATCGAAGGGGGGAAGCCTCCACCTTC. It is translated as CASSHRRGEASTF.

This clonotype was counted at least ten times. The CDR3 nucleotides are TGTGCCAGCAGTCCCCCAAACAGGGGGCGTCGGCCTTTCTTT. It translates to CASSPPNRGRRPFF. This chain uses TRBV12-3 or TRBV12-4 with TRBJ1-1, with TRBD1 identical over 9 bases. After removal of 5 bases from V and 12 bases from J, the junction contained 13 bases not matched to a gene. This CDR3 region has 14 residues.

About this clonotype itself: One junction end does not reproduce the germline sequence, and a read error may be involved. The V gene is TRBV7-7, the J gene TRBJ2-5; D gene unclear. Germline CDR1 SSHAT, CDR2 FNYEAQ (reference sequence). The length of the CDR3 is 15 residues. CDR3 nucleotides: TGTGCTAGCAGCTACAGTATCGGCAACCAAGAGACCCAGTACTTC. This sequence encodes CASSYSIGNQETQYF. The complete variable domain, with remaining parts taken from reference TRBV7-7 and TRBJ2-5, reads GAGVSQSPRYKVTKRGQDVTLRCDPISSHATLYWYQQALGQGPEFLTYFNYEAQPDKSGLPSDRFSAERPEGSISTLTIQRTEQRDSAMYRCASSYSIGNQETQYFGPGTRLLVL.